A selection of T cell receptor beta chains follows, all from one sample in a study of T cell responses to AZD1222 COVID-19 vaccine. Profiling relied on immunoSEQ multiplex PCR, and the TCRdb table lists in-frame clones only, not all of them. This table has fewer than 150,000 clones, approximately 90% appearing once. The sequences come from peripheral blood, collected 28 days after the second AZD1222 dose. The receptors were sampled from an adult who received the AZD1222 COVID-19 vaccine. Both conserved end residues are part of each CDR3. The D gene is left open where the match is weak. Clone size is not always given. Where it is, it says once, few, many or a class for expanded clones.

TGTGCCAGCAGCCCCCAGGATAGGACAGCGAACTTCTTCTATGGCTACACCTTC CASSPQDRTANFFYGYTF TRBV21-1 . . TRBJ1-2
TGTGCCAGCAGCTTAGATCCGGGGGCAGCGGAGCAGTTCTTC CASSLDPGAAEQFF TRBV11-3 . . TRBJ2-1
TGTGCCAGCAGCTATGGTTGGGGTCCTCTGTTTTTT CASSYGWGPLFF TRBV7-9 . . TRBJ1-4
TGTGCCAGCATTGGGGCCTCCTCCTATAATTCACCCCTCCACTTT CASIGASSYNSPLHF TRBV28 . . TRBJ1-6
TGTGCCAGCAGCCATGGACGCGCCCGGGATCAGCCCCAGCATTTT CASSHGRARDQPQHF TRBV3-1/TRBV3-2 . . TRBJ1-5
TGTGCCAGCAGCCCCAAACTAGCGGGGTTCGCGGCAGATACGCAGTATTTT CASSPKLAGFAADTQYF TRBV7-2 . TRBD2 TRBJ2-3
TGTGCCAGCAGTGACCGACATAGCAATCAGCCCCAGCATTTT CASSDRHSNQPQHF TRBV6-1 once . TRBJ1-5
TGTGCCAGCAGTGAAGCCTTTAATGAAAAACTGTTTTTT CASSEAFNEKLFF TRBV2 . . TRBJ1-4
TGTGCCAGCAGCTTGCCTAGCGGGAATGAGCAGTTCTTC CASSLPSGNEQFF TRBV5-5 few TRBD2 TRBJ2-1
TGTCCTGTTGGGCAGGAGGACAGGATCACAGATACGCAGTATTTT CPVGQEDRITDTQYF TRBV7-5 . . TRBJ2-3
TGCGCCAGCAGCTTTCTAGCGGGAGCCCAGAATGAGCAGTTCTTC CASSFLAGAQNEQFF TRBV5-1 . TRBD2 TRBJ2-1
TGTGCCAGCAGCTTAGATGTCAGGGGGCGCGGGGGCTACACCTTC CASSLDVRGRGGYTF TRBV7-2 . TRBD1 TRBJ1-2
TGTGCCAGCAGTGAAGGGTTCACAGATACGCAGTATTTT CASSEGFTDTQYF TRBV2 . . TRBJ2-3
TGCAGCGTTACAGGGGCGGAGGCCAACGTCCTGACTTTC CSVTGAEANVLTF TRBV29-1 . TRBD1 TRBJ2-6
TGTGCCAGCAGCCAGGTCCAGGGGCACTATGGCTACACCTTC CASSQVQGHYGYTF TRBV3-1/TRBV3-2 . . TRBJ1-2
TGTGCCAGCAGTGATAGCGGGGGGGGTGCCACAGATACGCAGTATTTT CASSDSGGGATDTQYF TRBV6-4 medium-sized TRBD2 TRBJ2-3
TGTGCCAGCAGTTTAGGGGGGAAAAATTACGAGCAGTACTTC CASSLGGKNYEQYF TRBV28 . . TRBJ2-7
TGTGCCAGCAGCCCAAGTGCAAGCGGGAGGGCAGGAGAGCAGTACTTC CASSPSASGRAGEQYF TRBV3-1/TRBV3-2 . TRBD2 TRBJ2-7
TGTGCCACCAGCAGAGTCAGGACAGGGGCTGAAAAACTGTTTTTT CATSRVRTGAEKLFF TRBV15 few TRBD1 TRBJ1-4
TGTGCCAGTGGACAGTTCCCCGGGCAAGCTTTCTTT CASGQFPGQAFF TRBV7-9 . . TRBJ1-1
TGTGCCAGCAGCCAACTAGCGGTGCGCACAGATACGCAGTATTTT CASSQLAVRTDTQYF TRBV3-1/TRBV3-2 . TRBD2 TRBJ2-3
TGTGCCAGCAGCGACGGACTAGCGGGAGGGAACCCCTACAATGAGCAGTTCTTC CASSDGLAGGNPYNEQFF TRBV5-6 . TRBD2 TRBJ2-1
TGTGCCATCAGTGAAACTAGCGGGGGTTACAATGAGCAGTTCTTC CAISETSGGYNEQFF TRBV10-3 . TRBD2 TRBJ2-1
TGTGCCAGCAGCTTGGGGCAGCTTTATAATTCACCCCTCCACTTT CASSLGQLYNSPLHF TRBV5-5 . . TRBJ1-6
TGCGCCAGCAGCTTGGTGGGGACGGCCGGGGAGCTGTTTTTT CASSLVGTAGELFF TRBV5-1 . . TRBJ2-2
TGTGCCAGCAGCATCACTTCAGGGATAGCCAAAAACATTCAGTACTTC CASSITSGIAKNIQYF TRBV11-2 . . TRBJ2-4
TGTGCCAGCAGCGTCTCCTATGAGCAGTTCTTC CASSVSYEQFF TRBV13 . . TRBJ2-1
TGTGCCAGCAGCCCAGAGTTTACGGGGGGGAGTAATGAGCAGTTCTTC CASSPEFTGGSNEQFF TRBV7-8 once TRBD2 TRBJ2-1
TGTGCCAGCAGCCTAGACAGGTCGAACACTGAAGCTTTCTTT CASSLDRSNTEAFF TRBV7-6 . . TRBJ1-1
TGTGCCAGCAGCCTCAGGGCCCAAGAGACCCAGTACTTC CASSLRAQETQYF TRBV2 . . TRBJ2-5
TGTGCCAGCAGTCAGACAGGACCCTACGAGCAGTACTTC CASSQTGPYEQYF TRBV12-3/TRBV12-4 . . TRBJ2-7
TGTGCCAGCAGCCTGGGACATCCTACTAATTCACCCCTCCACTTT CASSLGHPTNSPLHF TRBV7-2 . . TRBJ1-6
TGTGCCAGCAGCTTAGATTTGGGGCAGAACTACGAGCAGTACTTC CASSLDLGQNYEQYF TRBV11-2 . . TRBJ2-7
TGTGCCAGCAGTTCCTTAAGGGCCAATGAGCAGTTCTTC CASSSLRANEQFF TRBV11-2 . . TRBJ2-1
TGTGCCAGCAGCCGGAGTTCGGACACTGAAGCTTTCTTT CASSRSSDTEAFF TRBV7-6 . . TRBJ1-1
TGTGCCAGCAGCATTGGGACAGGTTTTAACTATGGCTACACCTTC CASSIGTGFNYGYTF TRBV5-4 . TRBD1 TRBJ1-2
TGTGCCAGCAGCACCATTCCCAGTGAAAAACTGTTTTTT CASSTIPSEKLFF TRBV9 . . TRBJ1-4